The present T cell receptor (beta chain) was sequenced within a study of T cell changes during pregnancy in multiple sclerosis. The table came from immunoSEQ multiplex PCR; TCRdb's copy has only in-frame clones and leaves some out. The profile shows about 49,000 clones, roughly 92% of them singletons. The CDR3 is made up of 18 amino acids. Trimming took 3 bases from V and 0 from J; bases not matched to a gene: 8. Germline V gene sequence: CDR1 LGHNA, CDR2 YSLEER. V gene TRBV4-3 combines with J gene TRBJ2-6; 7 bases fit TRBD2. This clonotype originated in a female donor with multiple sclerosis, enrolled in a pregnancy study. Material: peripheral blood, obtained after pregnancy. CDR3 sequence: CASSHGGEGFSGANVLTF. The CDR3 nucleotides read TGCGCCAGCAGCCATGGGGGGGAAGGCTTCTCTGGGGCCAACGTCCTGACTTTC.